A selection of T cell receptor beta chains follows, all from one sample in a study of molecular identifiers for immune sequencing clone quantification. Each CDR3 protein is one row after TCRdb ran MiXCR on the PCR reads. The data contain roughly 86,000 distinct CDR3 sequences, 15% to 20% of them singletons. Sequenced sample: naive CD8+ T cells from blood, with Jurkat cell RNA spiked in. These receptors all come from a human donor in good health. Some libraries in this study had Jurkat cell RNA spiked in. Each CDR3 is given with its conserved first and last residue. D genes are given only for firm matches. Rows may omit the clone size; those that give it use once, few, many or a size class.

clone size	D gene	J gene	V gene	CDR3 protein	CDR3 DNA
many	TRBD1	TRBJ1-5	TRBV28	CASSFTGVSQPQHF	TGTGCCAGCAGTTTTACAGGGGTCTCGCAGCCCCAGCATTTT
many	TRBD1	TRBJ2-7	TRBV5-4	CASTRDSGEQYF	TGTGCCAGCACCCGGGACAGTGGTGAGCAGTACTTC
few	TRBD2	TRBJ2-1	TRBV20-1	CSARASGGAYNEQFF	TGCAGTGCTAGAGCATCGGGGGGGGCCTACAATGAGCAGTTCTTC
many	.	TRBJ2-3	TRBV30	CAWSVATDTQYF	TGTGCCTGGAGTGTCGCCACAGATACGCAGTATTTT
many	.	TRBJ2-6	TRBV14	CASSPFGSGANVLTF	TGTGCCAGCAGCCCCTTTGGCTCTGGGGCCAACGTCCTGACTTTC
.	.	TRBJ1-4	TRBV7-2	CASSPTIGEKLFF	TGTGCCAGCAGCCCGACCATAGGTGAAAAACTGTTTTTT
many	.	TRBJ2-1	TRBV11-3	CASSNRDTPYNEQFF	TGTGCCAGCAGCAACCGGGACACCCCCTACAATGAGCAGTTCTTC
.	.	TRBJ2-6	TRBV4-2	CASGPEGGLTSGANVLTF	TGTGCCAGCGGCCCTGAGGGCGGGCTTACCTCTGGGGCCAACGTCCTGACTTTC
many	.	TRBJ1-3	TRBV4-3	CASSQDSGFGNTIYF	TGCGCCAGCAGCCAAGATTCAGGCTTTGGAAACACCATATATTTT
many	.	TRBJ2-7	TRBV3-1	CASSPGYMDEQYF	TGTGCCAGCAGCCCCGGATACATGGACGAGCAGTACTTC
.	TRBD1	TRBJ1-1	TRBV20-1	CSARVTGYGTEAFF	TGCAGTGCTAGAGTGACAGGGTACGGCACTGAAGCTTTCTTT
.	.	TRBJ2-7	TRBV7-8	CASGGPLKAGSYERYF	TGTGCCAGCGGGGGCCCCCTTAAAGCAGGCTCCTACGAGCGGTACTTC
many	TRBD2	TRBJ2-7	TRBV4-1	CASSQDSAAGGTYEQYF	TGCGCCAGCAGCCAAGATTCAGCAGCGGGGGGGACCTACGAGCAGTACTTC
many	TRBD2	TRBJ2-7	TRBV4-3	CASSPQTGTSGSYEQYF	TGCGCCAGCAGCCCCCAAACCGGGACTAGCGGCAGCTACGAGCAGTACTTC
many	.	TRBJ1-1	TRBV27	CASSLMPENTEAFF	TGTGCCAGCAGTTTAATGCCCGAGAACACTGAAGCTTTCTTT
many	.	TRBJ2-1	TRBV5-1	CASKVEGYNEQFF	TGCGCCAGCAAGGTAGAGGGCTACAATGAGCAGTTCTTC
once	.	TRBJ1-1	TRBV7-9	CASSHYQGRDTEAFF	TGTGCCAGCAGCCATTATCAGGGAAGGGACACTGAAGCTTTCTTT
many	.	TRBJ2-7	TRBV6-2/TRBV6-3	CASSPGRRSSYEQYF	TGTGCCAGCAGTCCGGGACGTAGGAGCTCCTACGAGCAGTACTTC
.	.	TRBJ2-3	TRBV6-2/TRBV6-3	CASSYSRDQSIDTQYF	TGTGCCAGCAGTTACTCCAGGGACCAAAGCATAGATACGCAGTATTTT
.	TRBD1	TRBJ2-7	TRBV9	CASSVGDSDYEQYF	TGTGCCAGCAGCGTAGGGGACAGCGACTACGAGCAGTACTTC
many	.	TRBJ2-1	TRBV3-1	CASSQVPASYNEQFF	TGTGCCAGCAGCCAAGTCCCGGCCTCCTACAATGAGCAGTTCTTC
many	.	TRBJ2-5	TRBV4-1	CASSTGMQETQYF	TGCGCCAGCAGCACGGGGATGCAAGAGACCCAGTACTTC
many	.	TRBJ2-7	TRBV7-6	CASSLGSGVLLYEQYF	TGTGCCAGCAGCCTAGGGTCCGGAGTCCTTTTATACGAGCAGTACTTC
many	.	TRBJ2-7	TRBV4-1	CASSQDLEGKQYF	TGCGCCAGCAGCCAAGATCTGGAAGGGAAGCAGTACTTC
many	TRBD1	TRBJ2-7	TRBV7-9	CASSPTGIPTEQYF	TGTGCCAGCAGCCCGACAGGGATACCCACCGAGCAGTACTTC
many	TRBD2	TRBJ2-5	TRBV20-1	CSAIPDSGRGETQYF	TGCAGTGCTATACCCGATAGCGGGAGAGGGGAGACCCAGTACTTC
.	TRBD1	TRBJ2-1	TRBV5-4	CASSHPMGTGVYNEQFF	TGTGCCAGCAGCCACCCAATGGGGACAGGAGTATACAATGAGCAGTTCTTC
many	.	TRBJ2-5	TRBV6-5	CASSPWETQYF	TGTGCCAGCAGTCCTTGGGAGACCCAGTACTTC
many	TRBD1	TRBJ1-1	TRBV7-2	CASSTWDSGTEAFF	TGTGCCAGCAGCACTTGGGACAGTGGCACTGAAGCTTTCTTT
once	.	TRBJ2-7	TRBV5-1	CASSLPQENYEQYF	TGCGCCAGCAGCTTGCCTCAGGAGAACTACGAGCAGTACTTC
many	TRBD1	TRBJ1-2	TRBV25-1	CASSDSPGTDGYTF	TGTGCCAGCAGTGATAGTCCCGGGACAGATGGCTACACCTTC
.	.	TRBJ2-1	TRBV24-1	CATSDWTAYNEQFF	TGTGCCACCAGTGATTGGACAGCCTACAATGAGCAGTTCTTC